This T cell receptor beta chain was identified during a study of T cell repertoires in aging, cancer and after chemotherapy. Study details: Glioblastoma patients receiving temozolomide-based therapy gave paired samples before and after chemotherapy.

The template was genomic DNA from peripheral blood, not RNA. TRB rearrangements spanning V, D and J were amplified using mixed TRB-A/B primers. From the multiplex PCR reads, TCRdb called clonotypes with MiXCR, one entry per CDR3 protein. The sample has some 19,000 distinct CDR3 sequences; around 40% are singletons. Study-level results: Untreated cancer patients had significantly lower blood TCR diversity than age-matched healthy donors. Immunological memory after chemotherapy cannot be judged from the repertoire data. In cancer patients, declining TCR diversity with age involved lost richness and lost evenness.

Trimming at V came to 6 bases and at J to 8 bases, leaving 10 bases not matched to a gene. The CDR3 covers 17 residues. CDR1 LNHDA and CDR2 SQIVND come from the germline V gene (reference sequence). This clonotype is deemed large. Its antigen is still unknown. The sequence was obtained from a human donor with a solid tumor. The sequenced sample consisted of blood. The genes are TRBV19 and TRBJ2-1; TRBD2 aligns across 16 bases. CDR3 residues: CASSPGTSGRASYEQFF. The CDR3 DNA reads as TGTGCCAGTAGCCCCGGGACTAGCGGGAGGGCCAGCTATGAGCAGTTCTTC.